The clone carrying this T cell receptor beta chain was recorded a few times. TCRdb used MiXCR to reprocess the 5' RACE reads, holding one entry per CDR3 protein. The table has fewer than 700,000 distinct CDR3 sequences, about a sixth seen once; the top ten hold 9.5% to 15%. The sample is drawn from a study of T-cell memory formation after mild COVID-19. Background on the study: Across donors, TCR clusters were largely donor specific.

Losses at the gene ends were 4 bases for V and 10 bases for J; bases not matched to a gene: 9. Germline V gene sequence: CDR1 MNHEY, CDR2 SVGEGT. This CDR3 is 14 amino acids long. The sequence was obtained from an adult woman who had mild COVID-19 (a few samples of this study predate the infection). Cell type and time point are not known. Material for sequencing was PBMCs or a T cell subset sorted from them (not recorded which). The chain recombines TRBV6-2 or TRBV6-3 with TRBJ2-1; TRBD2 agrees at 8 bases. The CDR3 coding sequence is TGTGCCAGCAGTTCCGGGAGGGCCGTGGGCGAGCAGTTCTTC. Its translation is CASSSGRAVGEQFF.